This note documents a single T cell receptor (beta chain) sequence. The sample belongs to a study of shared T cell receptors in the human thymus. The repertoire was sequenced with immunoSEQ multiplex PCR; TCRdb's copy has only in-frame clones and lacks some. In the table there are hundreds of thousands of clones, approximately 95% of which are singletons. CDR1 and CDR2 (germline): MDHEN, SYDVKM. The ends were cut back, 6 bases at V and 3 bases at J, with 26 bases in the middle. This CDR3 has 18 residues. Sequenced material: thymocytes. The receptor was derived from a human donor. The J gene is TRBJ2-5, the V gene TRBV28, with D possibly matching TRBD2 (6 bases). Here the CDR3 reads CASSPKADLERGEETQYF. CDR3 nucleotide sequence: TGTGCCAGCAGCCCTAAGGCGGATCTAGAGCGCGGGGAAGAGACCCAGTACTTC.